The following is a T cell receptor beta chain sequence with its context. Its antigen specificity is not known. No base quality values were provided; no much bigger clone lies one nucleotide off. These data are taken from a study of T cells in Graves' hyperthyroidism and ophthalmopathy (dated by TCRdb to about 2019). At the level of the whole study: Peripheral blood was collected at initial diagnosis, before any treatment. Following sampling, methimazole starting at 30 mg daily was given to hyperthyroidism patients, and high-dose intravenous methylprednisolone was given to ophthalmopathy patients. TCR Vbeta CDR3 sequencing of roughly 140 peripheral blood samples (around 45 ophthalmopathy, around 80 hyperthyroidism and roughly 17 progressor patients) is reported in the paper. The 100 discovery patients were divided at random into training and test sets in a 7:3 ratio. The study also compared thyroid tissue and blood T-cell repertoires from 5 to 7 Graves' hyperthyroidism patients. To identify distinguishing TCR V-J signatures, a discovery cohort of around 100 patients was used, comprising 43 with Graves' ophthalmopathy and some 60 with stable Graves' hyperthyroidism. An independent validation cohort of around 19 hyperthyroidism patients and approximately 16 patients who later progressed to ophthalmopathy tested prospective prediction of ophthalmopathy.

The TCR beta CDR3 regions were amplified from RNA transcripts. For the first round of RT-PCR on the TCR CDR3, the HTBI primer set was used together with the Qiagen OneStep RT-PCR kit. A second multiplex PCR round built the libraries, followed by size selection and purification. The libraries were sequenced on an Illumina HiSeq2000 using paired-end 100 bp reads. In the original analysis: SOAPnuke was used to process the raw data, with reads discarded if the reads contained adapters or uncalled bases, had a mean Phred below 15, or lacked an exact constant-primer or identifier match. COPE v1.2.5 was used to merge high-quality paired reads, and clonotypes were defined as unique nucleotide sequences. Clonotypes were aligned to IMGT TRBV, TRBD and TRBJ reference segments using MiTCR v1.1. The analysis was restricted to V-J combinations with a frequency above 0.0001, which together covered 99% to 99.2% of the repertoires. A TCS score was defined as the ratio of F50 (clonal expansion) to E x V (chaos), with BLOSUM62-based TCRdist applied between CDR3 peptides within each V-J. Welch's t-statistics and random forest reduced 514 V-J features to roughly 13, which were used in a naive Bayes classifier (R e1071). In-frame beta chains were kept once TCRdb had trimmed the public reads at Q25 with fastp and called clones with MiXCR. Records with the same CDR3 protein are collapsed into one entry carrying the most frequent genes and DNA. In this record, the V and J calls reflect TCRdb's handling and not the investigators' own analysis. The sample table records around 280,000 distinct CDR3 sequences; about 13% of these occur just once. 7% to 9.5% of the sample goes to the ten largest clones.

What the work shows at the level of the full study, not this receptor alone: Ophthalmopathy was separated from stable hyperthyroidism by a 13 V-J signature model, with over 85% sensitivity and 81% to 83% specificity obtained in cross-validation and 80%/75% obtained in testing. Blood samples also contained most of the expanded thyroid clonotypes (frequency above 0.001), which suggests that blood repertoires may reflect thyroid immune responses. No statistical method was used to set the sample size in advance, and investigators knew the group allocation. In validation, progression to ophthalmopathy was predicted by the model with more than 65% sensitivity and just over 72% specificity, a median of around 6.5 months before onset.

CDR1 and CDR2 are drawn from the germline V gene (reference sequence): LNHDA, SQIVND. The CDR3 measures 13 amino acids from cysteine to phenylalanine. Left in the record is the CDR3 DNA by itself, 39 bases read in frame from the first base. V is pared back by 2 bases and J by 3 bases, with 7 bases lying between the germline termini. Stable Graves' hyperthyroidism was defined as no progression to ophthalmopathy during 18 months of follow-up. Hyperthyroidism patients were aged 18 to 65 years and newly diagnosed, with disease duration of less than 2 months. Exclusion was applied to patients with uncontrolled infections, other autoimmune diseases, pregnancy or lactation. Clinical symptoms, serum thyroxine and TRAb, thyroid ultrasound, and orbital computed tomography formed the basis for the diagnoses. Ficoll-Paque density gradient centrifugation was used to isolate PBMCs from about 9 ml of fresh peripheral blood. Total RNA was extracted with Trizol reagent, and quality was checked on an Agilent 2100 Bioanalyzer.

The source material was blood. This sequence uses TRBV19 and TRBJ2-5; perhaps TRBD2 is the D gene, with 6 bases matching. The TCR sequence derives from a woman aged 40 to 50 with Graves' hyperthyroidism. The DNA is TGTGCCAGTAGTATACGACTAGAAGAGACCCAGTACTTC. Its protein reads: CASSIRLEETQYF.